A single T cell receptor (beta chain) is shown here with its context. TCRdb's copy holds only in-frame clones and misses some; the assay was immunoSEQ multiplex PCR. The table lists 250,000 to 300,000 clones, 89% of them singletons, with less than 2% in the top ten. The data were taken from a study of blood T cell repertoires in COVID-19. Across the whole study: Sites in the United States, Italy and Spain provided acute and convalescent COVID-19 samples.

The CDR3 totals 15 residues. V was cut by 6 bases and J by 1 base, with 15 bases left in between. Germline V gene data show CDR1 as MNHEY and CDR2 as SMNVEV (reference sequence). Clinical histories supplied by participants themselves formed the basis of cohort assignment. Recovered status applied to Cohort 3 donors who had two consecutive negative PCRs. It also applied to those with clearance or with symptom resolution. This chain uses TRBV27 with TRBJ1-1; a weak D match, TRBD1 (6 bases). The specimen was PBMCs or T cells enriched from blood (not recorded which). The clonotype comes from a woman in her 40s who had recovered from COVID-19. In DNA form, the CDR3 reads TGTGCCAGCAGAGCTTTTTCGGGACAGAACACTGAAGCTTTCTTT. Residues: CASRAFSGQNTEAFF.